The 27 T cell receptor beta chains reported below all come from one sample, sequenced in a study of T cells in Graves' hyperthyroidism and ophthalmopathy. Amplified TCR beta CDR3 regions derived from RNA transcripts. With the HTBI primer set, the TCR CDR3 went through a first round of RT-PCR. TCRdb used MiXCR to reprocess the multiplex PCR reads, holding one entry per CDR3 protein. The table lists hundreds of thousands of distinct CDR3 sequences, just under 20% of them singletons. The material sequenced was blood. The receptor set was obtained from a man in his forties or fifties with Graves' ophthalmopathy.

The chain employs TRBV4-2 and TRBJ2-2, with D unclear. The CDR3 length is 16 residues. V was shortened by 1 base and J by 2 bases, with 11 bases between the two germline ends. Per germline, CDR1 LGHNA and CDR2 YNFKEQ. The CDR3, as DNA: TGTGCCAGCAGCCAAGGGGCGATACATAACACCGGGGAGCTGTTTTTT. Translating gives CASSQGAIHNTGELFF.

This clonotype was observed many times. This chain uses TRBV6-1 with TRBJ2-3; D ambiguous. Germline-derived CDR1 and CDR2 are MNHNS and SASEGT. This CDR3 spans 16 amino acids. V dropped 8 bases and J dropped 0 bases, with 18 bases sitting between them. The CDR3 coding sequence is TGTGCCAGCCCCCGGAGCAAAGGCGGAAGCACAGATACGCAGTATTTT. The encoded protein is CASPRSKGGSTDTQYF.

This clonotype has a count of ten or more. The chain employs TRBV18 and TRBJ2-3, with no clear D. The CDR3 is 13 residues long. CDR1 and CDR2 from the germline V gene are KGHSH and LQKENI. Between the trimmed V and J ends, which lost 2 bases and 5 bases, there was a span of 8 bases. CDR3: CASSPGVGDTQYF. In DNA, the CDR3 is TGTGCCAGCTCACCAGGGGTTGGAGATACGCAGTATTTT. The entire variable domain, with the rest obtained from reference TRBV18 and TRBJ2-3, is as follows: NAGVMQNPRHLVRRRGQEARLRCSPMKGHSHVYWYRQLPEEGLKFMVYLQKENIIDESGMPKERFSAEFPKEGPSILRIQQVVRGDSAAYFCASSPGVGDTQYFGPGTRLTVL.

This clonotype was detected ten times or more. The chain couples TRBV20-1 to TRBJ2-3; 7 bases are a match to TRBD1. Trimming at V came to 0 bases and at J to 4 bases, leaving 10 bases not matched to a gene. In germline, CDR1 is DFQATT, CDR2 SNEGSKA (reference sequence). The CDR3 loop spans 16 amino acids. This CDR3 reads CSARDRVRGLADTQYF. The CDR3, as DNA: TGCAGTGCTAGAGATAGGGTCAGGGGGTTGGCAGATACGCAGTATTTT.

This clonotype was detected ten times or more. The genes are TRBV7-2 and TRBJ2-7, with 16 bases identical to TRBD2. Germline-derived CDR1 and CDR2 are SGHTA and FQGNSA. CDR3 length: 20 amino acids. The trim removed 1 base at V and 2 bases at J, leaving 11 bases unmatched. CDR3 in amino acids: CASSLGGPGTSGRVPYEQYF. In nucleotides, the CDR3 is TGTGCCAGCAGCTTAGGTGGGCCAGGGACTAGCGGGAGGGTACCCTACGAGCAGTACTTC.

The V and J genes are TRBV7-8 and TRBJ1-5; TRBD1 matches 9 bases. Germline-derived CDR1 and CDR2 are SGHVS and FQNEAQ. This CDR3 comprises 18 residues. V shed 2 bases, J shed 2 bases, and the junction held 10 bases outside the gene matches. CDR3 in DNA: TGTGCCAGCAGCTTAAAGGGCTGGACAGGGGCAGGCAATCAGCCCCAGCATTTT. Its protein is CASSLKGWTGAGNQPQHF.

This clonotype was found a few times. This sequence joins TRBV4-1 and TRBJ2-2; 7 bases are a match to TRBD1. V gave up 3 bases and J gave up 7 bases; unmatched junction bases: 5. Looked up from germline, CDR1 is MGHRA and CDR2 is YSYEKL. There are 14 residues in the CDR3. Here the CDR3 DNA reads TGCGCCAGCAGCCATTTACAGGGGAACGGGGAGCTGTTTTTT. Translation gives CASSHLQGNGELFF.

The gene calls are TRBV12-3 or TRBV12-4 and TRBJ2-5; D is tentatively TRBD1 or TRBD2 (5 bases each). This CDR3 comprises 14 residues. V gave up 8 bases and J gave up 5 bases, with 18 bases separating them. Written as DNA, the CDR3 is TGTGCCAGCTCCCATTGGGACGGGCGGGAGACCCAGTACTTC. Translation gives CASSHWDGRETQYF.

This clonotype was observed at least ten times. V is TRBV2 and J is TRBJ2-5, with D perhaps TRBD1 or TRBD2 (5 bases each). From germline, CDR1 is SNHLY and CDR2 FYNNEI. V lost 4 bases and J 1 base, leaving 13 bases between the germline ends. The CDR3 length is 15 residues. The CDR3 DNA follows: TGTGCCAGCAGTGGGAATTGGGGACCCCAAGAGACCCAGTACTTC. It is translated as CASSGNWGPQETQYF.

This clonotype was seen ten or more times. The CDR3 reads CASSSDRAKNTEAFF. CDR3 sequence (DNA): TGTGCCAGCAGCTCGGACAGGGCTAAGAACACTGAAGCTTTCTTT. The rearrangement uses TRBV7-9 and TRBJ1-1; 8 bases line up with TRBD1. The V gene end was trimmed by 4 bases and the J gene end by 1 base; junction bases not matched to a gene: 5. The CDR3 spans 15 residues. Germline loops: CDR1 SEHNR, CDR2 FQNEAQ (reference sequence). The complete variable domain, with remaining parts taken from reference TRBV7-9 and TRBJ1-1, reads DTGVSQNPRHKITKRGQNVTFRCDPISEHNRLYWYRQTLGQGPEFLTYFQNEAQLEKSRLLSDRFSAERPKGSFSTLEIQRTEQGDSAMYLCASSSDRAKNTEAFFGQGTRLTVV.

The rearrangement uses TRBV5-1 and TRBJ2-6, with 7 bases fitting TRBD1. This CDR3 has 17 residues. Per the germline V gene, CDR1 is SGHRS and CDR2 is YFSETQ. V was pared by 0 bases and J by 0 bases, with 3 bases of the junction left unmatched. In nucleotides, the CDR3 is TGCGCCAGCAGCTTGGCTCAGGGGGACTCTGGGGCCAACGTCCTGACTTTC. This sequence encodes CASSLAQGDSGANVLTF.

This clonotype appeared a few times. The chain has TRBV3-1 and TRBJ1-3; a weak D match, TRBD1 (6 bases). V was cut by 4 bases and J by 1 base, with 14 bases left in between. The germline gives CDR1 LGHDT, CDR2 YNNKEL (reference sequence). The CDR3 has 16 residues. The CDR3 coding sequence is TGTGCCAGCAGCCGCGTTTCTACAGGGTCTGGAAACACCATATATTTT. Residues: CASSRVSTGSGNTIYF.

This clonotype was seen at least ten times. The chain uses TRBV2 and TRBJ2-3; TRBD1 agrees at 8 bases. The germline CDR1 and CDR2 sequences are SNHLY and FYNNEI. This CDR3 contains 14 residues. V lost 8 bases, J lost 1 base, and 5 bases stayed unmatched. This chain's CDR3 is CASFGQGRTDTQYF. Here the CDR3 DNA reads TGTGCCAGCTTTGGACAGGGCCGCACAGATACGCAGTATTTT.

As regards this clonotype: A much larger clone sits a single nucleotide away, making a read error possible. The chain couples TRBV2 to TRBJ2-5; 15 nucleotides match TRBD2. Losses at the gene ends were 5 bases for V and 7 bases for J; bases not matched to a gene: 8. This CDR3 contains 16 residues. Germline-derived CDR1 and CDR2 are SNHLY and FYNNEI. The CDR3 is CASSPGTSGGWGTQYF. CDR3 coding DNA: TGTGCCAGCAGTCCCGGGACTAGCGGGGGGTGGGGGACCCAGTACTTC.

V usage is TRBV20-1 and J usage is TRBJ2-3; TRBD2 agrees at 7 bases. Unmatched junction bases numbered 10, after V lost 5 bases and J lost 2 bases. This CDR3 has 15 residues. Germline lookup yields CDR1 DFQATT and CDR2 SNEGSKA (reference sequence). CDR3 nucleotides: TGCAGTGCTTCCCGTAGGGAGGGATCCACAGATACGCAGTATTTT. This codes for CSASRREGSTDTQYF.

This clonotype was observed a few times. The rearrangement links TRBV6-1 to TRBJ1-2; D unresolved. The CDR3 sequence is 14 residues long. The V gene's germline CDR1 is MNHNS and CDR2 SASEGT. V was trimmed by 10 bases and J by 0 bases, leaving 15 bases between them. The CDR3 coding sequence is TGTGCCACCCTCCCTTGGGGAGCTAACTATGGCTACACCTTC. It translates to CATLPWGANYGYTF.

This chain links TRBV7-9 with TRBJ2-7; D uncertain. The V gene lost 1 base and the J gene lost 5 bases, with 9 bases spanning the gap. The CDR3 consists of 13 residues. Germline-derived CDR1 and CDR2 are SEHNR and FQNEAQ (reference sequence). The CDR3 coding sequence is TGTGCCAGCAGCTTAGACGGCACCCACGAGCAGTACTTC. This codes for CASSLDGTHEQYF.

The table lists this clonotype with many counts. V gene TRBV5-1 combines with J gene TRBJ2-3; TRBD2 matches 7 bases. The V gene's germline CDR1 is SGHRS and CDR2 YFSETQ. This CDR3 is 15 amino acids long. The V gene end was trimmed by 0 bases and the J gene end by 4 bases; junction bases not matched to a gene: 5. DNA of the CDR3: TGCGCCAGCAGCTTGGAAGGCGGGAGAGCAGATACGCAGTATTTT. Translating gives CASSLEGGRADTQYF.

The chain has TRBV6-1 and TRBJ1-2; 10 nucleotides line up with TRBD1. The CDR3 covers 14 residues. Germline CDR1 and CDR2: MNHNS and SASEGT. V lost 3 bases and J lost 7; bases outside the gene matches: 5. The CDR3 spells CASSEGQGFSGYTF. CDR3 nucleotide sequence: TGTGCCAGCAGTGAGGGACAGGGGTTCAGTGGCTACACCTTC.

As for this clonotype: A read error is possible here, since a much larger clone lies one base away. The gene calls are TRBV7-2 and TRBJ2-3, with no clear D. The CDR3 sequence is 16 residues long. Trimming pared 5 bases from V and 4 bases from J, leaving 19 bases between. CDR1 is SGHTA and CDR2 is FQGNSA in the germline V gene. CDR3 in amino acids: CASSPPRLGSADTQYF. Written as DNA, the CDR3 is TGTGCCAGCAGCCCCCCCAGGTTGGGAAGCGCAGATACGCAGTATTTT.

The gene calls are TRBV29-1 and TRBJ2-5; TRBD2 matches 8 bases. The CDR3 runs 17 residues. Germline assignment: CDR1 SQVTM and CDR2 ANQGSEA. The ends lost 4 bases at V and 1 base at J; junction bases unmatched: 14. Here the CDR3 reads CSVARGAGLGRQETQYF. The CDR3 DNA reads TGCAGCGTTGCGCGGGGGGCAGGGCTGGGCCGCCAAGAGACCCAGTACTTC.

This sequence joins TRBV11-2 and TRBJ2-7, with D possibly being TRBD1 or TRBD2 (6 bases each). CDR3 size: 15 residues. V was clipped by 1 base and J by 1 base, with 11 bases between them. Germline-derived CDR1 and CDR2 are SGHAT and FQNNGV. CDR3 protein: CASSLVRDISYEQYF. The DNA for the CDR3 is TGTGCCAGCAGCTTAGTGCGGGACATTTCCTACGAGCAGTACTTC.

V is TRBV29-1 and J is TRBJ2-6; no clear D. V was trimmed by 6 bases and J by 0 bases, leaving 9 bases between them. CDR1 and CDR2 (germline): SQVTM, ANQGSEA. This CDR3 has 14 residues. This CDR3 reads CSVRSASGANVLTF. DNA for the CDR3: TGCAGCGTCCGGTCAGCCTCTGGGGCCAACGTCCTGACTTTC.

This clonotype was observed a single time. CDR3 loop: CASSLTGSVGTEAFF. DNA for the CDR3: TGTGCCAGCAGCCTGACTGGGTCAGTGGGCACTGAAGCTTTCTTT. The chain is built from TRBV5-4 and TRBJ1-1; D is ambiguous. The CDR3 runs to 15 residues. Trimming removed 4 bases at V and 4 bases at J, with 17 bases between. The V gene's germline CDR1 is SGHNT and CDR2 YYREEE (reference sequence). The whole variable domain, filled in from reference TRBV5-4 and TRBJ1-1, reads ETGVTQSPTHLIKTRGQQVTLRCSSQSGHNTVSWYQQALGQGPQFIFQYYREEENGRGNFPPRFSGLQFPNYSSELNVNALELDDSALYLCASSLTGSVGTEAFFGQGTRLTVV.

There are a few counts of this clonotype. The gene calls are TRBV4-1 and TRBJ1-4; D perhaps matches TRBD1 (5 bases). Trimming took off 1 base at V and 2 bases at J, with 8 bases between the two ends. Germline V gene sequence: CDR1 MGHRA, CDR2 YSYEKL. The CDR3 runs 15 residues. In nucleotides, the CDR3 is TGCGCCAGCAGCCAAGCGGGGCTGACTAATGAAAAACTGTTTTTT. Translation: CASSQAGLTNEKLFF.

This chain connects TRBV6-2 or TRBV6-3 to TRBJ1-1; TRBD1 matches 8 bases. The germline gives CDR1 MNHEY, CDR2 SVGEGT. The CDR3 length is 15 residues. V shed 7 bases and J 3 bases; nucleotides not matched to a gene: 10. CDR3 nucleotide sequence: TGTGCCAGCACGGGGCCAGGGGGCCTTCACACTGAAGCTTTCTTT. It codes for CASTGPGGLHTEAFF.

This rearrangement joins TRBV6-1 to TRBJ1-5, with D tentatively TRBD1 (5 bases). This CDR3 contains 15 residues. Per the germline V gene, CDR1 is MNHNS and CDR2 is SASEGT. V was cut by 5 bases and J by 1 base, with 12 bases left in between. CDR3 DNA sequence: TGTGCCAGCAGTTCATTTCGACAGAGCAATCAGCCCCAGCATTTT. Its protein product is CASSSFRQSNQPQHF.